The rows below give T cell receptor beta chains drawn from one sample of a study of T cell changes during pregnancy in multiple sclerosis. Method: immunoSEQ multiplex PCR; TCRdb's copy keeps in-frame clones and lacks some. Found here are some 67,000 clones, 92% of them singletons; the top ten hold roughly 1.6%. The starting material was peripheral blood, obtained after pregnancy. All receptors come from a female donor with multiple sclerosis, enrolled in a pregnancy study. The CDR3 runs from the conserved cysteine through the conserved F or W. A D gene is named only where the DNA matches it firmly. Size values are once, few and many counts, or a class for expanded clones, and some rows have none.

v_call	j_call	clone_size	d_call	cdr3_nt	cdr3_aa
TRBV7-9	TRBJ1-1	.	.	TGTGCCAGCAGCACGTCCCTTGGGGGGGACACTGAAGCTTTCTTT	CASSTSLGGDTEAFF
TRBV6-1	TRBJ2-2	.	.	TGTGCCAGCCTAGGAGGGCCGTACACCGGGGAGCTGTTTTTT	CASLGGPYTGELFF
TRBV9	TRBJ1-1	.	.	TGTGCCAGCAGCGTAGCGAGTCGGTGGGAGGCCACTGAAGCTTTCTTT	CASSVASRWEATEAFF
TRBV27	TRBJ1-2	.	.	TGTGCCAGCAGTTTATCGGAGGGGCCCGCCTATGGCTACACCTTC	CASSLSEGPAYGYTF
TRBV27	TRBJ2-7	.	.	TGTGCCAGCAGTTTATCCGCAGGCAGAACTGACTACGAGCAGTACTTC	CASSLSAGRTDYEQYF
TRBV18	TRBJ1-3	.	.	TGTGCCAGCTCACCCTTCGCCTCGACAGGAGCGGGAAACACCATATATTTT	CASSPFASTGAGNTIYF
TRBV6-1	TRBJ2-7	.	.	TGTGCCAGCTTGATACCGGGACATCTCTACGAGCAGTACTTC	CASLIPGHLYEQYF
TRBV10-2	TRBJ2-5	.	TRBD1	TGCGCCAGCAGTGTTTCTTACAGGGGGCAAGAGACCCAGTACTTC	CASSVSYRGQETQYF
TRBV13	TRBJ2-2	.	TRBD2	TGTGCCAGCAGCTTAGTGGGACTAGCGCCCGGGGAGCTGTTTTTT	CASSLVGLAPGELFF
TRBV25-1	TRBJ1-1	.	.	TGTGCCAGCAGTGACCTCGACACCCCGAACACTGAAGCTTTCTTT	CASSDLDTPNTEAFF
TRBV5-1	TRBJ2-2	.	.	TGCGCCAGCAGCGAACAGGAAGGGGAGCTGTTTTTT	CASSEQEGELFF
TRBV7-9	TRBJ1-4	.	TRBD1	TGTGCCAGCAGCCACCAGGGACAGTCTTATGCAACTAATGAAAAACTGTTTTTT	CASSHQGQSYATNEKLFF
TRBV2	TRBJ1-1	.	.	TGTGCCAGCAGTGGACTGGGCACTGAAGCTTTCTTT	CASSGLGTEAFF
TRBV27	TRBJ1-2	.	.	TGTGCCAGCAGTCCTATACCTTCGGACAGTTTCTACGTGCGGGATGGCTACACCTTC	CASSPIPSDSFYVRDGYTF
TRBV10-1	TRBJ2-2	.	TRBD2	TGCGCCAGCAGTGAGAGACTAGCGGGAGCCGGGGAGCTGTTTTTT	CASSERLAGAGELFF
TRBV28	TRBJ2-7	.	TRBD1	TGTGCCAGCAGTCCCCGACAGGGGGCCGGCTACGAGCAGTACTTC	CASSPRQGAGYEQYF
TRBV6-6	TRBJ2-1	.	.	TGTGCCAGCAGTTACGTCAACAATGAGCAGTTCTTC	CASSYVNNEQFF
TRBV27	TRBJ2-7	.	TRBD1	TGTGCCAGCAGTTGGACAGGGGGGTCGGTTTATATATCCTACGAGCAGTACTTC	CASSWTGGSVYISYEQYF
TRBV10-3	TRBJ2-7	.	TRBD2	TGTGCCATCCTCGCGACTAGCGGGAGGGCCGGAGTTTACGAGCAGTACTTC	CAILATSGRAGVYEQYF
TRBV10-3	TRBJ1-1	.	.	TGTGCCATCAGTGTAGGGGGGAACACTGAAGCTTTCTTT	CAISVGGNTEAFF
TRBV11-2	TRBJ2-7	.	TRBD2	TGTGCCAGCAGCTTAACCGGGACTAGGGACCACGAGCAGTACTTC	CASSLTGTRDHEQYF
TRBV5-8	TRBJ2-1	.	TRBD2	TGTGCCAGCAGCTCCGGACTAGCGGGCCGCTACAATGAGCAGTTCTTC	CASSSGLAGRYNEQFF
TRBV7-9	TRBJ2-5	once	.	TGTGCCAGCAGCAGGAGTCAAGAGACCCAGTACTTC	CASSRSQETQYF
TRBV7-3	TRBJ2-3	few	.	TGTGCCAGCAGCTTACTTGGGCCGACCCAAACAGATACGCAGTATTTT	CASSLLGPTQTDTQYF
TRBV19	TRBJ1-5	.	.	TGTGCCAGTAGTATTACAGGTAGCAATCAGCCCCAGCATTTT	CASSITGSNQPQHF
TRBV7-2	TRBJ1-2	.	.	TGTGCCAGCAGCTTAGTCGGGGGGTCGAGGGGCTACACCTTC	CASSLVGGSRGYTF
TRBV28	TRBJ1-2	.	.	TGTGCCAGCAGGCAGAAACCGACAAGTATCTATGGCTACACCTTC	CASRQKPTSIYGYTF
TRBV27	TRBJ2-2	.	TRBD1	TGTGCCAGCGGGCGACAGGGGAACACCGGGGAGCTGTTTTTT	CASGRQGNTGELFF
TRBV19	TRBJ2-2	.	TRBD2	TGTGCCAGTAGTCCGCGGGTAGCGGGAGACACCGGGGAGCTGTTTTTT	CASSPRVAGDTGELFF
TRBV6-4	TRBJ2-2	few	.	TGTGCCAGCAGTGACCCGTCTAGCGCGACCGGGGAGCTGTTTTTT	CASSDPSSATGELFF
TRBV28	TRBJ2-2	.	.	TGTGCCAGCAGTCCGCGGAGAGGGGAGCTGTTTTTT	CASSPRRGELFF
TRBV5-1	TRBJ2-7	.	TRBD2	TGCGCCAGCAGCGCCGACAGCGGGGGGTACTCCTACGAGCAGTACTTC	CASSADSGGYSYEQYF
TRBV6-6	TRBJ2-2	once	.	TGTGCCAGCAGTTACTCTACTGGACTGACCACCGGGGAGCTGTTTTTT	CASSYSTGLTTGELFF
TRBV5-6	TRBJ1-2	.	.	TGTGCCAGCAGCTTGCGACAGATTAACTATGGCTACACCTTC	CASSLRQINYGYTF
TRBV11-3	TRBJ2-4	.	.	TGTGCCAGCAGCTTAGGGGGAGTTGAATCCAAAAACATTCAGTACTTC	CASSLGGVESKNIQYF
TRBV4-1	TRBJ2-5	.	.	TGCGCCAGCAGCCAAGGGTATTCGTTGCGGACTCAAGAGACCCAGTACTTC	CASSQGYSLRTQETQYF
TRBV7-9	TRBJ2-2	.	.	TGTGCCAGCAGCCCCCTCTTTAGGACTAGGGGGGGAATGGCCGGGGAGCTGTTTTTT	CASSPLFRTRGGMAGELFF
TRBV30	TRBJ1-1	.	TRBD1	TGTGCCAGCCCAGGGACAGGGGCTCTAGGCACTGAAGCTTTCTTT	CASPGTGALGTEAFF
TRBV7-9	TRBJ1-2	.	TRBD1	TGTGCCAGCAGCCCCGACAGGGCTTACGGCTACACCTTC	CASSPDRAYGYTF
TRBV19	TRBJ1-5	.	.	TGTGCCAGTAGTATAGAGGGGGCGAGCAATCAGCCCCAGCATTTT	CASSIEGASNQPQHF
TRBV27	TRBJ2-7	.	TRBD2	TGTGCCAGCAGTTTGGTGCGGGAGGGCCGCGACGAGCAGTACTTC	CASSLVREGRDEQYF
TRBV11-3	TRBJ1-4	once	TRBD1	TGTGCCAGCAGCTTATGCCCCAACGACAGGGGGGATACTGAAAAACTGTTTTTT	CASSLCPNDRGDTEKLFF
TRBV14	TRBJ2-1	.	.	TGTGCCAGCAGCCAAGGACTGAACAATGAGCAGTTCTTC	CASSQGLNNEQFF
TRBV30	TRBJ1-2	.	.	TGTGCCTGGAGTGTTCGGGAGTACTATGGCTACACCTTC	CAWSVREYYGYTF
TRBV18	TRBJ2-3	.	.	TGTGCCAGCTCACTGGGCGACAGGCGCACAGATACGCAGTATTTT	CASSLGDRRTDTQYF
TRBV5-4	TRBJ2-7	.	TRBD1	TGTGCCAGCAGCCGGGACAGGGTTAGCGAGCAGTACTTC	CASSRDRVSEQYF
TRBV11-3	TRBJ2-3	.	.	TGTGCCAGCAGCCTCCGGGGGTCGACGGATACGCAGTATTTT	CASSLRGSTDTQYF
TRBV6-1	TRBJ1-2	.	.	TGTGCCAGCAGTGCTCGGGACCGGGAGGGCTACACCTTC	CASSARDREGYTF
TRBV30	TRBJ1-4	.	TRBD1	TGTGCCTGGAGGGCAGCCCGGACAGGGAATGAAAAACTGTTTTTT	CAWRAARTGNEKLFF
TRBV18	TRBJ2-1	.	TRBD2	TGTGCCAGCTCACGCGCGACTAGCGGGAGTAGCAATGAGCAGTTCTTC	CASSRATSGSSNEQFF
TRBV5-1	TRBJ2-3	.	TRBD2	TGCGCCAGCGCGGGAGGGCCGTCCTCCACAGATACGCAGTATTTT	CASAGGPSSTDTQYF
TRBV4-3	TRBJ1-2	few	TRBD1	TGCGCCAGCAGCCAAGATAGGGGACAGGGAGGCTACACCTTC	CASSQDRGQGGYTF
TRBV2	TRBJ2-3	.	TRBD1	TGTGCCAGCAGTGAAGCGCTTCTTGGGACAGGGATAGATACGCAGTATTTT	CASSEALLGTGIDTQYF
TRBV28	TRBJ2-7	.	.	TGTGCCAGCAGTCCCACATATCGGACAGTCTACGAGCAGTACTTC	CASSPTYRTVYEQYF
TRBV10-1	TRBJ2-3	once	TRBD2	TGCGCCAGCAGCGTTAGCGGGAGAGGTCCAGATACGCAGTATTTT	CASSVSGRGPDTQYF
TRBV18	TRBJ1-3	.	.	TGTGCCAGCTCACGGGGAGGGCTCACCTCTGGAAACACCATATATTTT	CASSRGGLTSGNTIYF
TRBV18	TRBJ2-1	.	.	TGTGCCAGCTCACCTCTGGGGGCGGGCTACAATGAGCAGTTCTTC	CASSPLGAGYNEQFF
TRBV18	TRBJ1-4	once	.	TGTGCCAGCTCACAGCAGGGACATTGGGCCAATGAAAAACTGTTTTTT	CASSQQGHWANEKLFF
TRBV4-1	TRBJ1-1	few	.	TGCGCCAGCAGTTTTGGACATACGAACACTGAAGCTTTCTTT	CASSFGHTNTEAFF